These 7 T cell receptor beta chains were sequenced from one sample in a study of T cell responses to AZD1222 COVID-19 vaccine. The method was immunoSEQ multiplex PCR; TCRdb's version includes in-frame clones alone and lacks a portion of them. The sample contains fewer than 120,000 clones, about 87% of which appear only once. The source material was peripheral blood, sampled on day 0 of AZD1222 vaccination. Receptor source: an adult in good health.

The V and J genes are TRBV18 and TRBJ1-2; D perhaps matches TRBD1 (5 bases). V was clipped by 3 bases and J by 5 bases, with 10 bases between them. Germline loops: CDR1 KGHSH, CDR2 LQKENI. The CDR3 runs to 13 residues. CDR3 in DNA: TGTGCCAGCTCACCTGGGGCTGAATATGGCTACACCTTC. It translates to CASSPGAEYGYTF.

The genes are TRBV18 and TRBJ1-5; a possible D gene is TRBD1 (6 bases). Germline V gene lookup returns CDR1 KGHSH and CDR2 LQKENI. V dropped 6 bases and J dropped 4 bases, with 16 bases sitting between them. This CDR3 spans 15 amino acids. Here the CDR3 reads CASSLRGRSNQPQHF. CDR3 coding DNA: TGTGCCAGCTCGTTAAGGGGGAGGTCTAATCAGCCCCAGCATTTT.

The chain combines TRBV6-1 with TRBJ1-2; TRBD1 might be the D (6 bases). Germline assignment: CDR1 MNHNS and CDR2 SASEGT. The CDR3 is made up of 14 amino acids. The V gene lost 1 base and the J gene lost 7 bases, with 13 bases spanning the gap. This CDR3 is CASSEVQGLSGYTF. As DNA, the CDR3 is TGTGCCAGCAGTGAAGTGCAGGGGTTGAGTGGCTACACCTTC.

This chain connects TRBV6-2 or TRBV6-3 to TRBJ1-1; no definite D call. Trimming removed 0 bases from V and 0 bases from J, with 11 bases in between. Germline V gene sequence: CDR1 MNHEY, CDR2 SVGEGT. The length of the CDR3 is 16 residues. CDR3 nucleotides: TGTGCCAGCAGTTACTCGGCGCAGAACATGAACACTGAAGCTTTCTTT. It is translated as CASSYSAQNMNTEAFF.

The V call is TRBV5-4, the J call TRBJ2-5, with D perhaps TRBD2 (6 bases). CDR3 length equals 12 residues. V was shortened by 5 bases and J by 5 bases, with 10 bases between the two germline ends. CDR1 is SGHNT, CDR2 YYREEE, per germline (reference sequence). The CDR3 sequence: CASRGTFETQYF. The CDR3 bases are TGTGCCAGCAGAGGGACTTTTGAGACCCAGTACTTC.

V gene TRBV6-5 combines with J gene TRBJ1-5; the match to TRBD1 covers 7 bases. Germline CDR1 MNHEY, CDR2 SVGAGI. Trimming at V came to 8 bases and at J to 3 bases, leaving 4 bases not matched to a gene. The CDR3 contains 13 residues. The CDR3 spells CASRTGNNQPQHF. The CDR3 DNA sequence: TGTGCCAGCCGGACAGGAAACAATCAGCCCCAGCATTTT.

V is TRBV5-6 and J is TRBJ1-2, with 7 bases fitting TRBD1. With V trimmed by 5 bases and J by 7 bases, 8 bases remained unmatched. Looked up from germline, CDR1 is SGHDT and CDR2 is YYEEEE. The CDR3 has 13 amino acids. CDR3: CASRATGARGYTF. The DNA for the CDR3 is TGTGCCAGCAGAGCTACAGGGGCCCGTGGCTACACCTTC.